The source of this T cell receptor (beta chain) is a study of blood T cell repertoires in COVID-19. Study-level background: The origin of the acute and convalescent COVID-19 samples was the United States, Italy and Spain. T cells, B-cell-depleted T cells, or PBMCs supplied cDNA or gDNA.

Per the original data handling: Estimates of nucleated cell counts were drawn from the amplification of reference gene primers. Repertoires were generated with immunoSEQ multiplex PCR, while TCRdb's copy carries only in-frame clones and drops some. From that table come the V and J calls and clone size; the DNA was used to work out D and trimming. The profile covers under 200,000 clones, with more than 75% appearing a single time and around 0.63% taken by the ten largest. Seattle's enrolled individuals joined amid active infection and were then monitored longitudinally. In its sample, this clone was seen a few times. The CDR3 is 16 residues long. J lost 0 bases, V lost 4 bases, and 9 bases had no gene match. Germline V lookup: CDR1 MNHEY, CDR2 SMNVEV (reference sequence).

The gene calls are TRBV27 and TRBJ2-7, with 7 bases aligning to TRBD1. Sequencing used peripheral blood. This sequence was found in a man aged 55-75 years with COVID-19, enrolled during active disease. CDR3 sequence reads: CASSSQGQLPSYEQYF. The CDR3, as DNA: TGTGCCAGCAGTTCACAGGGACAGTTACCCTCCTACGAGCAGTACTTC.